This is a list of T cell receptor beta chains from one sample in a study of T cells in Graves' hyperthyroidism and ophthalmopathy. TCRdb re-derived calls from the multiplex PCR reads in MiXCR, one entry per CDR3 protein. This sample has about 530,000 distinct CDR3 sequences, with roughly 15% found just once. Specimen: blood. Every receptor here comes from a woman aged 18-35 years with Graves' ophthalmopathy. CDR3s include the opening cysteine and the closing phenylalanine or tryptophan. Each record gives: clone size, V gene, D gene, J gene, CDR3 protein, CDR3 DNA. A D gene is named only where the DNA matches it firmly. Where a row states a size, it is once, few, many or the class of an expanded clone; other rows omit it.

many	TRBV7-9	.	TRBJ2-5	CASSSGPETQYF	TGTGCCAGCAGCTCGGGGCCCGAGACCCAGTACTTC
many	TRBV4-3	TRBD2	TRBJ2-7	CASSQVGTSGYEQYF	TGCGCCAGCAGCCAAGTTGGGACTAGCGGCTACGAGCAGTACTTC
.	TRBV10-1	TRBD1	TRBJ2-3	CASSETGAGSDTQYF	TGCGCCAGCAGTGAGACAGGGGCGGGCTCGGATACGCAGTATTTT
many	TRBV2	.	TRBJ1-1	CASSVSERGGDTEAFF	TGTGCCAGCAGCGTGTCTGAGAGGGGAGGGGACACTGAAGCTTTCTTT
many	TRBV7-9	TRBD1	TRBJ1-5	CASSLVRGRYEGNQPQHF	TGTGCCAGCAGCTTAGTCAGGGGGCGTTACGAGGGCAATCAGCCCCAGCATTTT
.	TRBV5-6	.	TRBJ1-1	CASSSHLSAGEAFF	TGTGCCAGCAGCTCCCATTTGTCGGCAGGCGAAGCTTTCTTT
.	TRBV5-1	.	TRBJ2-7	CPPTAETYEQYF	TGCCCCCCAACGGCAGAAACCTACGAGCAGTACTTC
many	TRBV3-1	.	TRBJ2-7	CASSQRVGEQYF	TGTGCCAGCAGCCAAAGGGTCGGGGAGCAGTACTTC
many	TRBV18	TRBD2	TRBJ2-7	CASSPPGGGGSTAYEQYF	TGTGCCAGCTCACCCCCCGGTGGAGGCGGGAGCACGGCCTACGAGCAGTACTTC
many	TRBV11-2	.	TRBJ1-1	CASSQEGGEAFF	TGTGCCAGCAGCCAGGAAGGGGGTGAAGCTTTCTTT
many	TRBV12-3/TRBV12-4	.	TRBJ2-5	CASSPLFEGVAKETQYF	TGTGCCAGCAGTCCCCTTTTTGAGGGGGTCGCGAAAGAGACCCAGTACTTC
.	TRBV6-1	TRBD1	TRBJ2-7	CASSAQTGTGDEQYF	TGTGCCAGCAGTGCCCAAACCGGGACAGGGGACGAGCAGTACTTC
many	TRBV18	.	TRBJ1-1	CASRRGQGMNTEAFF	TGTGCCAGCCGGAGGGGTCAGGGGATGAACACTGAAGCTTTCTTT